This TCR beta chain was recorded in a study of cytomegalovirus exposure and HLA in healthy donors (dated by TCRdb to 2016 to 2017). At the level of the whole study: An earlier analysis of fewer than 750 of the donors reported about 280 Gb of sequence data and 95 million to 120 million unique TCR beta sequences obtained from about 179 million T cells. Rather than drawing on any new phenotypic data, the later analysis identified candidate immune exposures from TCR beta sequences and the way those sequences occurred across donors. The number of donors typed differed by locus, with 629-630 for A, B, C, DRB1 and DQB1, 522 for DQA1, 606 for DPA1, and over 400 for DPB1. The genetic ancestry cluster associated with self-reported Caucasian donors included 65% to 90% of the 300 to 400 genotyped donors. A later genetic analysis used genome-wide SNP genotypes for about three fifths of the 666 donors, treating that subset as a discovery cohort. A later analysis re-analyzed previously published TCR beta repertoires from several hundred donors and added high-resolution HLA genotyping to study TCR occurrence patterns. A separate validation cohort of 100 to 150 different subjects was used in addition to the roughly 720-subject first cohort. Donor age, sex, ethnicity and CMV serostatus were compiled alongside the repertoire data. Roughly 300 gigabases of sequencing data and tens of millions of unique TCR sequences were included in an early release covering several hundred HLA-typed donors. All discovery cohort repertoires had been generated on a single sequencing platform. HLA typing covered class I and class II loci at four-digit resolution. Roughly 5 DR-DQ haplotypes were handled as single units for association and clustering because linkage in the cohort was strong. The T cell repertoires of under 700 subjects were profiled by immunosequencing and related to cytomegalovirus serostatus. The study was designed to test whether signatures of past pathogen exposure could be identified by cataloging public T cell receptors. On average, 235,054 unique TCR beta nucleotide sequences were sequenced per donor among about 400 genotyped donors of the cohort, with approximately 18% of those sequences being non-productive. An earlier analysis of nearly 600 of the donors applied high-throughput TCR beta sequencing to assess whether each TCR beta V gene segment acted as functional or pseudogenic. High-throughput TCR immunosequencing, statistical association of individual TCRs with disease status, and machine learning were combined to predict cytomegalovirus infection status.

The cohort comprised several hundred healthy bone marrow donors. At the time of sampling, every cohort member was nominally healthy, though immune exposures that went unrecorded were likely present. The donor was CMV seronegative and belonged to the group of several hundred seronegative cohort members. Every donor gave a peripheral blood sample, and the peripheral blood mononuclear cells from that sample were used for TCR beta sequencing. Genomic DNA was extracted from the blood cell samples with the Qiagen DNeasy Blood Extraction Kit. The library came from the immunoSEQ multiplex PCR assay. A mixture of 60 forward primers for TCR Vbeta segments and 13 reverse primers for TCR Jbeta segments was used in the multiplex PCR. The CDR3 region of rearranged TCR beta genes was amplified from genomic DNA with a multiplex PCR assay. On the Illumina HiSeq System, the amplified TCR beta libraries were sequenced as 87-base-pair reads. The authors' analysis ran thus. A later analysis counted approximately 84 million unique TCR beta chains across the 600 to 850 repertoires, and about 10 million of these chains were shared by at least two donors. A nearest-neighbor algorithm error-corrected the raw reads and collapsed the reads into unique sequences, merging closely related sequences to remove PCR and sequencing errors. To assign V, D and J gene segments, CDR3 sequences were aligned to IMGT reference sequences. For a sequence to be retained, a match of at least six nucleotides to both a V gene segment and a J gene segment was required. Rearrangements were called productive when the CDR3 lacked stop codons and stayed in frame with V and J; all others were non-productive. CDR3 was defined by IMGT convention, running from the second conserved V-encoded cysteine to the conserved J-encoded phenylalanine. In an earlier analysis of roughly 610 of the donors, sequences lacking an unambiguous match to a single V gene segment were excluded. An earlier analysis of almost 600 of the donors classified V segments as functional when productive rearrangements were above 56.7% and as segregating when the standard deviation between donors was above 5%. A statistical classification framework was developed to diagnose cytomegalovirus status using the catalog of TCR beta chain sequences. A later analysis assigned V and J genes by comparing TCR nucleotide sequences with IMGT/GENE-DB human TR gene sequences. Using the TCRdist pipeline, a later analysis assigned CDR3 sequences along with most-parsimonious VDJ recombination scenarios. In a later analysis, every TCR beta chain was defined by the combination of its CDR3 amino acid sequence and its V-gene family, and reads without a unique V-gene family were dropped. In a later analysis, around 650 highly shared, low-generation-probability nucleotide sequences were removed to address suspected cross-contamination and a sequencing artifact. A later analysis calculated a clonal expansion index for each public chain from normalized within-repertoire ranks of inferred template counts. In a later analysis, generation probabilities were computed using a VDJ recombination model fitted to out-of-frame rearrangements, and the results were checked against IGoR. In a later analysis, TCR-TCR, TCR-HLA and TCR-CMV co-occurrence was scored with hypergeometric tests, and a repertoire-size bias correction was applied to TCR pairs. In a later analysis, false discovery rates were estimated by permuting HLA or CMV assignments 20 times. In a later analysis, co-occurring TCRs were grouped using DBSCAN, with TCRdist sequence similarity added in when clustering inside HLA-allele-positive subsets. Co-occurrence clustering excluded repertoires with fewer than 30,000 or more than 120,000 public chains, plus five with anomalous nucleotide sharing. TCRdb carries this immuneACCESS record with in-frame sequences only. Its versions omit some clonotypes, under half of them owing to an unresolved V gene in the studies checked, with the rest unexplained. V, J and clone size are taken as reported in that table, and D and trimming were inferred from the DNA itself. This sample is represented by more than 100,000 clones; approximately 84% of them were singletons. The top ten clones comprise around 1.5% of the sample.

A word on this clone: Its antigen specificity is not known. No much larger clonotype is one base removed from it; base qualities were not supplied.

Study-wide findings and limitations: Broadly in line with IMGT annotations, most TCR beta V segments showed up in productive rearrangements about 87% or about 30% of the time in an earlier analysis of about 500 of the donors. An association between a missense DCLRE1C variant and V-gene and J-gene trimming of TCR beta chains was found in a later genetic analysis and replicated in an independent cohort. Linkage disequilibrium might explain the correlated functional status among segregating V segments, but an unknown experimental factor could not be excluded. The earlier analysis of some 560 of the donors excluded fewer than 20 rarely observed V segments, including chromosome 9 orphons, because counts were too low. It was suggested by the authors that the approach could potentially be generalized to other disease states and immunological phenotypes. Most TCR sequences were observed very rarely across donors, whereas some public TCRs were present in many individuals. In the study, approximately 160 TCR beta chains were listed as associated with cytomegalovirus. A later analysis found that TCR association rates varied across HLA loci, with DRB1 alleles showing the most associated TCRs and HLA-C alleles the fewest. In both the original and validation cohorts, the classifier was reported to diagnose cytomegalovirus status with high specificity and sensitivity. Roughly uniform sequencing depth across donors was assumed in presence/absence analyses, although this assumption may not hold. Because some donors lacked HLA typing at each locus, the association tests relied only on the typed subset. Compared with equally common non-associated chains, HLA-associated TCR beta chains in a later analysis were more clonally expanded and had lower generation probabilities. According to a later analysis, parvovirus B19, influenza, CMV and Epstein-Barr virus appeared linked to several top co-occurrence clusters. According to a later analysis, most CMV-associated TCR beta chains appeared to be HLA-restricted, and the HLA associations seemed to be driven largely by CMV exposure. For the cohort, immune exposure information was limited to CMV serostatus. Three of the identified cytomegalovirus-associated TCR beta chains were confirmed in vitro to be specific for cytomegalovirus antigens. A cluster of highly shared sequence variants was judged likely to represent a technical artifact of the sequencing pipeline. A further reported finding was that TCR beta sequences accurately predicted the HLA-A and HLA-B alleles for most subjects in the first cohort. Only TCR beta chains were sequenced in this cohort, and the absence of alpha or paired-chain data limited detectable features. When HLA alleles, especially DR and DQ, strongly co-occurred, attributing TCR associations to individual alleles was difficult. In a later analysis, some 17,000 TCR beta sequences were associated with specific HLA alleles at a false discovery rate of 0.05. A later genetic analysis reported fewer N-insertions in productive TCRs among donors in an Asian-associated ancestry cluster than the approximately 670-donor mean.

Material: PBMCs. This TCR derives from a young woman in good health and CMV-seronegative.

Read as DNA, the sequence is TGTGCTAGCACGGGCACAGATACGCAGTATTTT. Translated, this is CASTGTDTQYF. The chain uses TRBV12-5 and TRBJ2-3; no D gene is confidently identified. The trim is 9 bases for V and 1 base for J, with a gap of 5 bases between the germline ends. From the cysteine up to the phenylalanine, the CDR3 has a length of 11 residues. Of all the DNA, just the CDR3 is kept, 33 bases in frame from base 1. Looking up the germline V gene yields CDR1 LGHNT and CDR2 FRNRAP.